These T cell receptor beta chains were read from a single sample in a study of control samples from healthy donors and cancer patients. Using immunoSEQ multiplex PCR, the repertoire was profiled, and TCRdb retains in-frame clones only, with some absent. The table records roughly 130,000 clones, less than 95% of them present only once. The sample was blood. These receptors were obtained from a young man in good health. The CDR3 runs from the conserved cysteine through the conserved F or W. The D gene is left open where the match is weak. Expanded clones get a size class; other rows say once, few or many, or leave the size out.

j_call v_call d_call clone_size cdr3_aa cdr3_nt
TRBJ1-2 TRBV3-1/TRBV3-2 . few CASSQGRVYGYTF TGTGCCAGCAGCCAAGGACGGGTCTATGGCTACACCTTC
TRBJ2-3 TRBV2 TRBD2 . CASHRPGTSRDTQYF TGTGCCAGCCACCGTCCCGGGACTAGCAGAGATACGCAGTATTTT
TRBJ2-2 TRBV28 TRBD1 . CASNPGQGDTGELFF TGTGCCAGCAATCCGGGACAGGGAGACACCGGGGAGCTGTTTTTT
TRBJ1-1 TRBV28 . once CASSLLQNTEAFF TGTGCCAGCAGTTTATTACAGAACACTGAAGCTTTCTTT
TRBJ1-1 TRBV7-3 TRBD1 . CASSQGAAGGTAFF TGTGCCAGCAGCCAGGGGGCGGCAGGGGGCACGGCTTTCTTT
TRBJ1-6 TRBV6-5 . . CASSYSKGNSPLHF TGTGCCAGCAGTTATTCCAAGGGTAATTCACCCCTCCACTTT
TRBJ2-7 TRBV5-4 TRBD1 . CASSYRDSYEQYF TGTGCCAGCAGCTACCGGGACAGTTACGAGCAGTACTTC
TRBJ2-5 TRBV13 . . CASSFALGGRLKQETQYF TGTGCCAGCAGCTTCGCTCTTGGGGGCAGACTAAAGCAAGAGACCCAGTACTTC
TRBJ2-3 TRBV11-2 TRBD1 . CASSSDRVTDTQYF TGTGCCAGCAGCTCGGACAGGGTTACGGATACGCAGTATTTT
TRBJ2-1 TRBV9 TRBD2 . CASSPGGGTYNEQFF TGTGCCAGCAGCCCCGGGGGGGGGACCTACAATGAGCAGTTCTTC
TRBJ1-1 TRBV9 . . CASSVAPGSTEAFF TGTGCCAGCAGCGTAGCTCCCGGGAGCACTGAAGCTTTCTTT
TRBJ2-1 TRBV3-1/TRBV3-2 TRBD2 once CASSLAGWGQFF TGTGCCAGCAGTCTAGCGGGCTGGGGACAGTTCTTC
TRBJ2-7 TRBV19 TRBD2 . CATQIAGGSGHEQYF TGTGCCACCCAAATAGCGGGGGGGTCCGGGCACGAGCAGTACTTC
TRBJ1-2 TRBV5-1 TRBD1 . CASSSGDSAYGYTF TGCGCCAGCAGCAGCGGGGACAGTGCCTATGGCTACACCTTC
TRBJ1-2 TRBV29-1 TRBD1 . CSVEGRLVVPWGDSYGYTF TGCAGCGTTGAAGGTCGCTTGGTTGTTCCCTGGGGGGACAGCTATGGCTACACCTTC